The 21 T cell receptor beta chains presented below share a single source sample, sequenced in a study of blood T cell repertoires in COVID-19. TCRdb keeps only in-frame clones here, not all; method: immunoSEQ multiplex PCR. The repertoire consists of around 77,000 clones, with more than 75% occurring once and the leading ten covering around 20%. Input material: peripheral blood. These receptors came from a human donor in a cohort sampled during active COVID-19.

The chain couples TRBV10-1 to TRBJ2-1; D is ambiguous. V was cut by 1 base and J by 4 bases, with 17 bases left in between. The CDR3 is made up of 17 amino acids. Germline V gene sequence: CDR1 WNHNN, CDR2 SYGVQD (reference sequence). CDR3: CASSEYGQDYSYNEQFF. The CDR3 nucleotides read TGCGCCAGCAGTGAGTATGGCCAGGATTATTCTTACAATGAGCAGTTCTTC.

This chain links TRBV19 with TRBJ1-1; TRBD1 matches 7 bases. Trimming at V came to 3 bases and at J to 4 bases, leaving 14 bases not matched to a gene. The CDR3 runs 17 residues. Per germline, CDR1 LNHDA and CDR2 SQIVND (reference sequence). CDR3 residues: CASSIRGTLGLRTEAFF. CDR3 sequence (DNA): TGTGCCAGTAGTATCAGGGGGACACTGGGGCTGCGCACTGAAGCTTTCTTT. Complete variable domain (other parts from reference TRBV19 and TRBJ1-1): DGGITQSPKYLFRKEGQNVTLSCEQNLNHDAMYWYRQDPGQGLRLIYYSQIVNDFQKGDIAEGYSVSREKKESFPLTVTSAQKNPTAFYLCASSIRGTLGLRTEAFFGQGTRLTVV.

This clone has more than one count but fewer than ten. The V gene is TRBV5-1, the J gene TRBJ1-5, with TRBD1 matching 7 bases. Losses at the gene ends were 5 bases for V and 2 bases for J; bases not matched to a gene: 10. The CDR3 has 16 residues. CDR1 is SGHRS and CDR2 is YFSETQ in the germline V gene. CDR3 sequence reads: CASRTGVERGNQPQHF. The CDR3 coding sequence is TGCGCCAGCAGAACAGGGGTGGAACGAGGCAATCAGCCCCAGCATTTT. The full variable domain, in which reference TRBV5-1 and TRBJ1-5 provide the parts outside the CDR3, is KAGVTQTPRYLIKTRGQQVTLSCSPISGHRSVSWYQQTPGQGLQFLFEYFSETQRNKGNFPGRFSGRQFSNSRSEMNVSTLELGDSALYLCASRTGVERGNQPQHFGDGTRLSIL.

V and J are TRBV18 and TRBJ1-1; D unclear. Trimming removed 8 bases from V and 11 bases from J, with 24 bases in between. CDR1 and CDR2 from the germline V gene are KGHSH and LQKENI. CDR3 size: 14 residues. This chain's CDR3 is CASQNNPSDSSAFF. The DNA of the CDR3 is TGTGCCAGCCAGAATAACCCCTCCGACTCCTCGGCTTTCTTT. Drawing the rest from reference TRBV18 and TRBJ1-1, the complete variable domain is NAGVMQNPRHLVRRRGQEARLRCSPMKGHSHVYWYRQLPEEGLKFMVYLQKENIIDESGMPKERFSAEFPKEGPSILRIQQVVRGDSAAYFCASQNNPSDSSAFFGQGTRLTVV.

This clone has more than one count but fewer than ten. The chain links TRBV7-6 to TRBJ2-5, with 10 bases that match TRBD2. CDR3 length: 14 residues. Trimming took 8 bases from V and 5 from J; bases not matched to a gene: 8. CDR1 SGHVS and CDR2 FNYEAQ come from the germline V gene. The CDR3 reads CASGSSGGLETQYF. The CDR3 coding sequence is TGTGCCAGCGGGAGTAGCGGGGGGTTGGAGACCCAGTACTTC.

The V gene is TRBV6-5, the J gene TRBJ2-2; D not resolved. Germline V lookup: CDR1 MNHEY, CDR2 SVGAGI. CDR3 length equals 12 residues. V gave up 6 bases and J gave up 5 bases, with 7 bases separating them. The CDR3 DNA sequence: TGTGCCAGCAGACGACTTACCGGGGAGCTGTTTTTT. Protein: CASRRLTGELFF.

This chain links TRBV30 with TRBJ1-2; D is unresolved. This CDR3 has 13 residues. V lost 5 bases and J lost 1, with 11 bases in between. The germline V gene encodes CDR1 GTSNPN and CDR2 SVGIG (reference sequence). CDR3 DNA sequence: TGTGCCTGGTCGGTATCCTTTAACTATGGCTACACCTTC. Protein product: CAWSVSFNYGYTF.

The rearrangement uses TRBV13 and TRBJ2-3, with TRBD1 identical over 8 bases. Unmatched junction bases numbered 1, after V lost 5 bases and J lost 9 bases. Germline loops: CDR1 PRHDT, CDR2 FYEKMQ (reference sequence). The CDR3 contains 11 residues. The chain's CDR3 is CASSRTGTQYF. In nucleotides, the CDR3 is TGTGCCAGCAGCCGGACAGGGACGCAGTATTTT.

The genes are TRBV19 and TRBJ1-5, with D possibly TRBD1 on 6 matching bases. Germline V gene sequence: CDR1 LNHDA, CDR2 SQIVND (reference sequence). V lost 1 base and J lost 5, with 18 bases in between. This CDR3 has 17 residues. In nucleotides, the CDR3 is TGTGCCAGTAGTATAGGACGCGGTGCGGGGGGCTATCAGCCCCAGCATTTT. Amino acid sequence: CASSIGRGAGGYQPQHF.

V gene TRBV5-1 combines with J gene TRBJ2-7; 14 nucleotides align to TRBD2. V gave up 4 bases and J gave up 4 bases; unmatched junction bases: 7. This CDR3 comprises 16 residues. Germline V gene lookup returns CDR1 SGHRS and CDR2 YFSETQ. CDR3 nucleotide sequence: TGCGCCAGCAGCCCGACGGGACTAGCGGGGGTATACGAGCAGTACTTC. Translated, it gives CASSPTGLAGVYEQYF.

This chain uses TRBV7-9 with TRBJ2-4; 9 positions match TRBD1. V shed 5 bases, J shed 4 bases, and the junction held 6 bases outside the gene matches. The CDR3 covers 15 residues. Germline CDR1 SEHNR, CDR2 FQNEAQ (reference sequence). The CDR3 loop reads CASSLGQGMKNIQYF. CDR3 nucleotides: TGTGCCAGCAGCCTAGGACAGGGGATGAAAAACATTCAGTACTTC.

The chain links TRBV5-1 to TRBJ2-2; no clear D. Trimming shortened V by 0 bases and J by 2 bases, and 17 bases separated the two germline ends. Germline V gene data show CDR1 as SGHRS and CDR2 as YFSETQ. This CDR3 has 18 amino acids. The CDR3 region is CASSLGVGGRLNTGELFF. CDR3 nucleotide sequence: TGCGCCAGCAGCTTGGGAGTTGGCGGCCGCCTTAACACCGGGGAGCTGTTTTTT.

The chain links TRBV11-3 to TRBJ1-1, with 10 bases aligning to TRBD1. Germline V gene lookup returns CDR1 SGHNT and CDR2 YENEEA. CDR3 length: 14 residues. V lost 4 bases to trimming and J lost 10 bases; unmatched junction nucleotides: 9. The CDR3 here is CASSSGTGEGGAFF. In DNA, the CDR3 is TGTGCCAGCAGCTCCGGGACAGGGGAAGGGGGAGCTTTCTTT.

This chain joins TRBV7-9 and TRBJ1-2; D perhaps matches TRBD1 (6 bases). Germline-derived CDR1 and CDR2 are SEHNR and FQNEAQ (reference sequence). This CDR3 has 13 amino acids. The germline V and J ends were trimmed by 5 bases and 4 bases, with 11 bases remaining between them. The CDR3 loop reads CASSPTGSYGYTF. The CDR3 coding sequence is TGTGCCAGCAGCCCGACAGGAAGCTATGGCTACACCTTC.

This CDR3 is CASSARASGAYEQYF. CDR3 nucleotides: TGTGCCAGCAGCGCTCGGGCTAGCGGGGCCTACGAGCAGTACTTC. The chain uses TRBV5-4 and TRBJ2-7; 9 bases line up with TRBD2. Germline lookup yields CDR1 SGHNT and CDR2 YYREEE (reference sequence). CDR3 length equals 15 residues. The trim removed 4 bases at V and 2 bases at J, leaving 7 bases unmatched.

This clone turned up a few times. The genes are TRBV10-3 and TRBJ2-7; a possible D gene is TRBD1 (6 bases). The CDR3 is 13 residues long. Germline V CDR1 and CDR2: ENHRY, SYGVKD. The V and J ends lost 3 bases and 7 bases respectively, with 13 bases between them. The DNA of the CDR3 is TGTGCCATCAGTGACGGGGACAAGATTGAGCAGTACTTC. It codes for CAISDGDKIEQYF.

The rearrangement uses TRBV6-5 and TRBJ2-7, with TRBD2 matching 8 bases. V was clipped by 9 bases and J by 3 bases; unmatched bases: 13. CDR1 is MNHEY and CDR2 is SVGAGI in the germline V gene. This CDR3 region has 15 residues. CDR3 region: CASPPVSGGFYEQYF. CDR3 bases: TGTGCCAGTCCCCCGGTGAGCGGGGGTTTCTACGAGCAGTACTTC.

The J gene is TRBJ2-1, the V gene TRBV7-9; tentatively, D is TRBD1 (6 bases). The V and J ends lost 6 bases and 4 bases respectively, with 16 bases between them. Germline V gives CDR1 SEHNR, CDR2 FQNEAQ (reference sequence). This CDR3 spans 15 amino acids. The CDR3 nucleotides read TGTGCCAGCAGTCCGAGGGGGTCGCCATACAATGAGCAGTTCTTC. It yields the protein CASSPRGSPYNEQFF.

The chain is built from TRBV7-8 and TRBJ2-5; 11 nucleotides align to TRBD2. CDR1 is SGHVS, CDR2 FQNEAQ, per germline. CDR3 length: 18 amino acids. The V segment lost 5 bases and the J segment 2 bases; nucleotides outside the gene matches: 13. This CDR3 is CASSPRLAGSTKQETQYF. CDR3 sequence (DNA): TGTGCCAGCAGCCCTCGACTAGCGGGGAGTACGAAGCAAGAGACCCAGTACTTC. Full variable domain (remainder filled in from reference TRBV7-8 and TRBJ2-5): GAGVSQSPRYKVAKRGQDVALRCDPISGHVSLFWYQQALGQGPEFLTYFQNEAQLDKSGLPSDRFFAERPEGSVSTLKIQRTQQEDSAVYLCASSPRLAGSTKQETQYFGPGTRLLVL.

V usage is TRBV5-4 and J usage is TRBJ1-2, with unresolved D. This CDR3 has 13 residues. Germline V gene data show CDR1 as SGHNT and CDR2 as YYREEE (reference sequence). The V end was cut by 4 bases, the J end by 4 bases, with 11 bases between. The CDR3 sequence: CASSAPESYGYTF. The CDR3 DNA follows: TGTGCCAGCAGCGCCCCAGAATCCTATGGCTACACCTTC.

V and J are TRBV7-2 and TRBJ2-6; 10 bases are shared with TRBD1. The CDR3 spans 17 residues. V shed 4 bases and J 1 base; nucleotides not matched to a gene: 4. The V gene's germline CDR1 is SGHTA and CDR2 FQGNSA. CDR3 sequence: CASSSGTGASGANVLTF. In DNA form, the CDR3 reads TGTGCCAGCAGCTCCGGGACAGGGGCTTCTGGGGCCAACGTCCTGACTTTC.